This T cell receptor beta chain was recorded in a study of breast tumors, draining lymph nodes, adjacent tissues. Study-wide results and caveats: Tumor and nontumor repertoires were significantly more similar in luminal-like than in basal-like breast cancer. Data fit most tumor T cells coming from lymph node, expanding in tumor.

TCRdb itself ran the multiplex PCR reads through MiXCR, one entry per CDR3 protein. The sample has roughly 220,000 distinct CDR3 sequences, around 34% seen once. Samples came from axillary lymph nodes draining the breast cancer. This clonotype was seen ten or more times. Its antigen is not known. Trimming stripped 2 bases from V and 10 bases from J, with 20 bases between. The CDR3 is 16 amino acids. The sequenced sample was axillary lymph node tissue. V and J are TRBV12-3 or TRBV12-4 and TRBJ1-4, with a tentative D call TRBD1 (5 bases). The source of this sequence is a female donor with breast cancer. Some clones in this sample may be carry-over from other donors' samples. CDR3 DNA sequence: TGTGCCAGCAGTTTAAATCCAGGACGCAGGGTGGGAAAACTGTTTTTT. Translating gives CASSLNPGRRVGKLFF.